This is a list of T cell receptor beta chains from one sample in a study of cytotoxic CD8 clonotypes in ibrutinib-treated CLL. Sequencing was performed with immunoSEQ multiplex PCR; in TCRdb, only in-frame clones are kept and a portion is missing. The data contain approximately 130,000 clones, 80% to 90% of them singletons. Sequencing was performed on PBMCs, taken after 24 months of ibrutinib treatment. The receptor source for this set is a human donor with chronic lymphocytic leukemia. The CDR3 runs from the conserved cysteine through the conserved F or W. A D gene is named only where the DNA matches it firmly. Not every row has a clone size; where given, it reads once, few, many or a size class.

J,V,size,D,CDR3,DNA
TRBJ2-2,TRBV5-1,NA,TRBD2,CASSPLRVLGTSLTGELFF,TGCGCCAGCAGCCCTCTTAGGGTCCTAGGGACTAGCCTTACCGGGGAGCTGTTTTTT
TRBJ2-1,TRBV6-4,NA,TRBD2,CASSAGLVLFF,TGTGCCAGCAGTGCGGGACTAGTGCTGTTCTTC
TRBJ2-2,TRBV18,NA,NA,CASSPAATGELFF,TGTGCCAGCTCACCAGCAGCTACCGGGGAGCTGTTTTTT
TRBJ1-1,TRBV2,once,TRBD1,CASSPDRDTEAFF,TGTGCCAGCAGTCCCGACAGGGACACTGAAGCTTTCTTT
TRBJ1-1,TRBV30,NA,NA,CAWSKTWRGPNTEAFF,TGTGCCTGGAGTAAGACCTGGCGGGGACCAAACACTGAAGCTTTCTTT
TRBJ1-1,TRBV18,NA,NA,CASSLSMNTEAFF,TGTGCCAGCTCACTGAGCATGAACACTGAAGCTTTCTTT
TRBJ1-6,TRBV7-8,NA,NA,CASSWRETNRNSPLHF,TGTGCCAGCAGCTGGCGGGAGACGAATAGGAATTCACCCCTCCACTTT
TRBJ2-7,TRBV27,NA,NA,CASSLRFSSYEQYF,TGTGCCAGCAGTTTGAGGTTTAGCTCCTACGAGCAGTACTTC
TRBJ2-1,TRBV7-8,NA,NA,CASSLARGDEQFF,TGTGCCAGCAGCTTAGCGAGGGGGGATGAGCAGTTCTTC
TRBJ2-3,TRBV6-5,NA,TRBD1,CASSYGGQGTDTQYF,TGTGCCAGCAGTTACGGGGGACAGGGGACAGATACGCAGTATTTT
TRBJ1-1,TRBV5-8,NA,NA,CASSGYRVMNTEAFF,TGTGCCAGCAGCGGGTACAGGGTTATGAACACTGAAGCTTTCTTT
TRBJ1-2,TRBV19,NA,NA,CASSIPGAGYGYTF,TGTGCCAGTAGTATTCCAGGGGCAGGATATGGCTACACCTTC
TRBJ2-7,TRBV4-2,NA,TRBD2,CASSLELAASYEQYF,TGTGCCAGCAGCTTGGAACTAGCGGCCTCCTACGAGCAGTACTTC
TRBJ1-6,TRBV29-1,NA,NA,CSATRGQGVLASPLHF,TGCAGCGCTACACGAGGCCAGGGTGTCTTAGCTTCACCCCTCCACTTT
TRBJ2-7,TRBV7-8,NA,NA,CASSPLGPEQYF,TGTGCCAGCAGCCCCCTTGGCCCCGAGCAGTACTTC
TRBJ2-7,TRBV7-2,NA,NA,CASSPPRIPASYEQYF,TGTGCCAGCAGCCCTCCTCGAATCCCGGCCTCCTACGAGCAGTACTTC